This entry concerns a single T cell receptor (beta chain). These data are taken from a study of blood T cell repertoires in COVID-19. About the study: The study drew acute and convalescent COVID-19 samples from the United States, Italy and Spain.

Original processing methods: Nucleated cell number was recorded as an estimate derived from reference gene primer amplification. Method: immunoSEQ multiplex PCR; TCRdb's copy keeps in-frame clones and lacks some. Clone size and the V and J calls come from that table; the DNA yielded D and trimming. The sample includes around 100,000 clones, 80% to 85% seen only once; the top ten take around 6.5%. Trimming took 7 bases from V and 4 from J, leaving 14 bases between them. Per the germline V gene, CDR1 is MNHEY and CDR2 is SMNVEV (reference sequence). This CDR3 is 14 amino acids long. The J gene is TRBJ2-1, the V gene TRBV27, with D possibly matching TRBD2 (5 bases). This receptor was taken from a man between 60 and 70 years old with acute or convalescent COVID-19. Sequencing used peripheral blood. In DNA form, the CDR3 reads TGTGCCAGCACCTCCCGGGGAATTTACAATGAGCAGTTCTTC. Translating gives CASTSRGIYNEQFF.